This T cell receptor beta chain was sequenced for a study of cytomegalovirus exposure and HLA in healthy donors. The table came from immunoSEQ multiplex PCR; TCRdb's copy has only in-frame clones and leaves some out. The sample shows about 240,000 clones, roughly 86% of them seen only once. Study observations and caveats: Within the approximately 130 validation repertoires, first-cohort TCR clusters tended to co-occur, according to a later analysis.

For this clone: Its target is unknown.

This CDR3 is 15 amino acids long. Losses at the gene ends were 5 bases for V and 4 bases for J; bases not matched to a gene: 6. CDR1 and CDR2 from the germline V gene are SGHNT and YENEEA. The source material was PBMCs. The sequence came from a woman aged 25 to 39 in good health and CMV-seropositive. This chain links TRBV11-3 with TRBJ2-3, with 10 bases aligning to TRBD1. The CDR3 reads CASSPTGGTADTQYF. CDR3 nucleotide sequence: TGTGCCAGCAGCCCGACAGGGGGCACGGCAGATACGCAGTATTTT.